This TCR beta chain stems from a study of shared clonotypes between healthy human individuals. Assay: immunoSEQ multiplex PCR; the TCRdb copy retains only in-frame clones and omits some. The sample lists around 700,000 clones; 92% were seen once. Germline values: CDR1 SGHAT, CDR2 FQNNGV. The CDR3 is made up of 15 amino acids. V shed 4 bases and J shed 4 bases, with 17 bases lying between them. CD45RO negativity and positive selection for CCR7 defined naive CD8 cells, a population that excluded terminally differentiated effector memory CD45RA+ cells. The origin of this receptor is a man aged 30-40 years in good health. Sequencing was performed on naive CD8+ T cells sorted from blood. This chain uses TRBV11-2 with TRBJ2-7; perhaps TRBD1 as D (6 bases). The CDR3 region is CASSSPPLRGYEQYF. Written as DNA, the CDR3 is TGTGCCAGCAGCTCTCCTCCCCTTAGGGGGTACGAGCAGTACTTC.